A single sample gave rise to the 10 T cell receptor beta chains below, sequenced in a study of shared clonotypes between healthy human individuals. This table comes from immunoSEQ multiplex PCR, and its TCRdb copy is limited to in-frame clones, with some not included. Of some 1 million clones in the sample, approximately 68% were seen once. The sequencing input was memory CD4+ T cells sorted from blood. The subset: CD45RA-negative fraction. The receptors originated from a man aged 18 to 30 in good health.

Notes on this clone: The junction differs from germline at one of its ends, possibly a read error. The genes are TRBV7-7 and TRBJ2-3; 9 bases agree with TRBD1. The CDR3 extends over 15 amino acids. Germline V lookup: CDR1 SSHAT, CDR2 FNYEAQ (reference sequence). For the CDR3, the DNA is TGTGCTAGCAGTCCCGGGACAGGGAGTCAAGATACGCAGTATTTT. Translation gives CASSPGTGSQDTQYF. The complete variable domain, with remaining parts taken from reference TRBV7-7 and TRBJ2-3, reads GAGVSQSPRYKVTKRGQDVTLRCDPISSHATLYWYQQALGQGPEFLTYFNYEAQPDKSGLPSDRFSAERPEGSISTLTIQRTEQRDSAMYRCASSPGTGSQDTQYFGPGTRLTVL.

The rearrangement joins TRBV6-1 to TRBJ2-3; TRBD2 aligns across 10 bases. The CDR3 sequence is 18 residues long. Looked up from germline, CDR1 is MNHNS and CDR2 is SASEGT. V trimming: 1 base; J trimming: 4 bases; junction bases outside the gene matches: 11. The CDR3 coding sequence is TGTGCCAGCAGTGAAGACTGGGCTAGCGGGGGAACAGCAGATACGCAGTATTTT. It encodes CASSEDWASGGTADTQYF.

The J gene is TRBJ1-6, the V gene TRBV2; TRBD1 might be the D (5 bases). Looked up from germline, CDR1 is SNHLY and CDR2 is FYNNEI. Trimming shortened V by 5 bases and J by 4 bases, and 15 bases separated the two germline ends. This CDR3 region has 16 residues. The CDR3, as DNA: TGTGCCAGCAGTCGGGACGGAGGAGTTTATAATTCACCCCTCCACTTT. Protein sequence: CASSRDGGVYNSPLHF.

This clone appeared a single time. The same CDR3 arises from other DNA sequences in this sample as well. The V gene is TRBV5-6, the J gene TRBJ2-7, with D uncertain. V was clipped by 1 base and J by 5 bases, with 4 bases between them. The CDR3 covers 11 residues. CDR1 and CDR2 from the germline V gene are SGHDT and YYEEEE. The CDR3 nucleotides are TGTGCCAGCAGCTTGAGGCACGAGCAGTACTTC. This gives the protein CASSLRHEQYF.

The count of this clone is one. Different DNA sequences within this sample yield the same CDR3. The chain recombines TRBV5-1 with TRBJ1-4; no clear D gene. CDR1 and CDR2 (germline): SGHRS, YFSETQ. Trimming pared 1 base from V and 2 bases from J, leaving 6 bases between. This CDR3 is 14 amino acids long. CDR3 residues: CASSLSGTNEKLFF. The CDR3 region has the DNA TGCGCCAGCAGCTTGAGTGGGACTAATGAAAAACTGTTTTTT.

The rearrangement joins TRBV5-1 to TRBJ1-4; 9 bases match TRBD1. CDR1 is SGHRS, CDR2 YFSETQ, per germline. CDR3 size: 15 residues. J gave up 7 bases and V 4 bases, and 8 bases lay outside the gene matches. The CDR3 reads CASSGHGQGIEKLFF. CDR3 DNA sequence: TGCGCCAGCAGCGGACACGGACAGGGGATTGAAAAACTGTTTTTT. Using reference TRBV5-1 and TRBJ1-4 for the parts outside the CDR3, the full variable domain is KAGVTQTPRYLIKTRGQQVTLSCSPISGHRSVSWYQQTPGQGLQFLFEYFSETQRNKGNFPGRFSGRQFSNSRSEMNVSTLELGDSALYLCASSGHGQGIEKLFFGSGTQLSVL.

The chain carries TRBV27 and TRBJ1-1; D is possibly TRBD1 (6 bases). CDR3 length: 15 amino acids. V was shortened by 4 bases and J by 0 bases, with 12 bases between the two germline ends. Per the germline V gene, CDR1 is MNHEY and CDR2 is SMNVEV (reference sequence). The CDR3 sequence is CASSSGTSMNTEAFF. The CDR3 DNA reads TGTGCCAGCAGTTCCGGGACATCCATGAACACTGAAGCTTTCTTT.

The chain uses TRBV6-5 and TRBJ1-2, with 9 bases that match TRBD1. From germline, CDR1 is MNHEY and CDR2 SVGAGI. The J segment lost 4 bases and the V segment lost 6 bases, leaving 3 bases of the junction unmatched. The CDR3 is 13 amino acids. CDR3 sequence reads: CASRGTGFYGYTF. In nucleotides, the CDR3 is TGTGCCAGCAGGGGGACAGGGTTCTATGGCTACACCTTC.

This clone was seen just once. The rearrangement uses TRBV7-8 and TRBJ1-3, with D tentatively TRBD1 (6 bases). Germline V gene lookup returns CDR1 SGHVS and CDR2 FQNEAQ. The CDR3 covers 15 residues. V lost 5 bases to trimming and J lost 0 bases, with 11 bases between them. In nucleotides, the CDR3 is TGTGCCAGCAGCACCGGACAGCCCTCTGGAAACACCATATATTTT. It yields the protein CASSTGQPSGNTIYF.

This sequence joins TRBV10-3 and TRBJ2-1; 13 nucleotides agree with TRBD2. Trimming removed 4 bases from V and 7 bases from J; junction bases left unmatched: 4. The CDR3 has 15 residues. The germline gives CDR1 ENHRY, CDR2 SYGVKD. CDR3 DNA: TGTGCCATCAGTGGTACTAGCGGGGGGGAAAATGAGCAGTTCTTC. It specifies CAISGTSGGENEQFF.